The present TCR beta chain was sequenced within a study of blood T cell repertoires in COVID-19. The wider study: Spain, Italy and the United States supplied samples that represented acute and convalescent COVID-19. PBMCs, B-cell-depleted T cells, or T cells were the source of the cDNA or gDNA that made up the material.

The germline V gene has CDR1 SGHRS and CDR2 YFSETQ. The length of the CDR3 is 15 residues. V dropped 0 bases and J dropped 4; count of bases not matched to a gene: 4. Per the study methods: It was from reference gene primer amplification that nucleated cell counts were estimated. Profiling relied on immunoSEQ multiplex PCR, and the TCRdb table lists in-frame clones only, not all of them. V and J calls and clone size are those listed in that table; D and trimming were worked out from the DNA. The sample holds fewer than 25,000 clones, approximately 91% seen once. Seattle-derived patients entered the study during active infection and were followed longitudinally.

The chain is built from TRBV5-1 and TRBJ1-5; 7 bases agree with TRBD1. The source is a man between 65 and 80 years old with COVID-19, enrolled during active disease. Sequencing used peripheral blood. The CDR3 DNA sequence: TGCGCCAGCAGCTTGGGACAGGGTTGGAATCAGCCCCAGCATTTT. Protein: CASSLGQGWNQPQHF.